Described below is a single T cell receptor beta chain sequence and its context. The antigen is not known. With 4 bases removed from V and 4 bases from J, the gap between germline ends came to 17 bases. The CDR3 totals 15 residues. Germline-derived CDR1 and CDR2 are SEHNR and FQNEAQ (reference sequence). Assay used: immunoSEQ multiplex PCR; TCRdb lists only in-frame clones, some missing. The sample holds under 9,500 clones; 80% to 90% are singletons and the top ten take approximately 4.6%. The sample is drawn from a study of T cell clonotyping in hematopoietic cell transplantation. Study-wide results and caveats: Recipient TCR diversity dropped after transplant; expanded clonotypes rose from day 30 to 180. Few recipient clonotypes overlapped donors; over 95% were de novo at given depth.

Samples: about 28 days before transplant, then days 30, 100 and 180 after. This clonotype was sampled from a female patient aged 50-65 years who had an allogeneic stem cell transplant from an unrelated donor, so the T cells may come from the graft donor. Some clones in this sample may be carry-over from other donors' samples. The material was peripheral blood mononuclear cells, obtained 180 days after allogeneic stem cell transplant. The genes are TRBV7-9 and TRBJ2-7, with a possible D match to TRBD1 (7 bases). The CDR3 here is CASSSGAGGSYEQYF. CDR3 DNA sequence: TGTGCCAGCAGCTCCGGGGCAGGGGGGTCTTACGAGCAGTACTTC.